Only a few counts were recorded for the clone carrying this TCR beta chain. Antigen unknown. This sample is part of a study of T cell responses to AZD1222 COVID-19 vaccine. Overall study results and limits: Repertoires were obtained only post-peak T cell response. Donors in the cohort were predominantly white British and more often female, and clonal diversity was possibly underestimated. Variant regions that are unmutated are reportedly the target of nearly half of spike-specific TCRs.

This table comes from immunoSEQ multiplex PCR, and its TCRdb copy is limited to in-frame clones, with some not included. The sample shows about 66,000 clones, about 89% of them seen only once. This receptor was taken from an adult who received the MenACWY meningococcal vaccine as a control. The sample was peripheral blood, taken 28 days after the second dose of the MenACWY control vaccine.

The CDR3 reads CASSLSGTGRTDTQYF. CDR3 nucleotides: TGTGCCAGCAGCCTGTCTGGGACAGGGCGCACAGATACGCAGTATTTT. This sequence joins TRBV16 and TRBJ2-3, with 9 bases that match TRBD1. This CDR3 has 16 amino acids. Germline trimming cut 4 bases from V and 1 base from J; bases unmatched to any gene: 6. Germline loops: CDR1 KGHSY, CDR2 FQNENV.